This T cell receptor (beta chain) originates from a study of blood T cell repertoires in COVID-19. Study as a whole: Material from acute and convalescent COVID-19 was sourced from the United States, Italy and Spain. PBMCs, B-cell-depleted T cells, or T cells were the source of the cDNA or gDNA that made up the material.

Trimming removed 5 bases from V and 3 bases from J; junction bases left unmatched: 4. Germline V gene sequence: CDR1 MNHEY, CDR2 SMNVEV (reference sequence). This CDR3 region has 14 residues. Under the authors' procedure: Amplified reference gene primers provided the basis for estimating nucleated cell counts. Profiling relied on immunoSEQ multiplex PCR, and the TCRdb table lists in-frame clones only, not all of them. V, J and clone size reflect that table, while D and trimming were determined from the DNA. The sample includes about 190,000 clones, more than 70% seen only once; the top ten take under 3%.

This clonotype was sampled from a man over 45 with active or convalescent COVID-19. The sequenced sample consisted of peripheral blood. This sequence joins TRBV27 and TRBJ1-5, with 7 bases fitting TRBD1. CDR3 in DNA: TGTGCCAGCAGTCCGGGGACAGTCAATCAGCCCCAGCATTTT. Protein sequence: CASSPGTVNQPQHF.